The rows below give T cell receptor beta chains drawn from one sample of a study of T-cell reconstitution after alpha-beta-depleted transplantation in children. TCRdb recomputed calls from the PCR reads with MiXCR, one row per CDR3 protein. Found here are roughly 490,000 distinct CDR3 sequences, about an eighth of them singletons; the top ten hold 14%. The sequencing here drew on PBMCs, mostly from graft donor cells, taken 180 days after TCRalphabeta/CD19-depleted stem cell transplant. These receptors were collected from a female patient between 2 and 15 years old who had a stem cell transplant for aplastic anemia, so the T cells may come from the graft donor. Each CDR3 is given without its conserved first and last residue.

V: TRBV4-3; J: TRBJ2-2; CDR3: ASSHTTGLTNTGELF
V: TRBV4-1; J: TRBJ1-1; CDR3: ASGDMTGRITEAF
V: TRBV5-1; J: TRBJ2-5; CDR3: ASSPPRTSGKQETQY
V: TRBV7-2; J: TRBJ2-3; CDR3: ASSFRGVPDTQY
V: TRBV4-2; J: TRBJ2-5; CDR3: ASSQVHKGTGAQETQY
V: TRBV5-1; J: TRBJ2-7; CDR3: ASSWVLAGVHEQY
V: TRBV11-2; J: TRBJ2-3; CDR3: ASSTSPGLGIDTQY
V: TRBV2; J: TRBJ2-7; CDR3: ASSEAGGWDLFDEQY
V: TRBV5-1; J: TRBJ1-2; CDR3: ASSLAYSYGYT
V: TRBV12-3/TRBV12-4; J: TRBJ2-1; CDR3: ASSWEQGEFNEQF
V: TRBV10-3; J: TRBJ2-5; CDR3: AISEGWTGGREETQY
V: TRBV6-1; J: TRBJ2-7; CDR3: ASRTLAVSSYEQY
V: TRBV12-3/TRBV12-4; J: TRBJ1-5; CDR3: ASRETGYQGQPQH
V: TRBV7-2; J: TRBJ2-3; CDR3: ASSLATSGKITDTQY
V: TRBV18; J: TRBJ1-1; CDR3: ASSPIGSENTEAF
V: TRBV12-3/TRBV12-4; J: TRBJ1-6; CDR3: ASSLGSSYNSPLH
V: TRBV20-1; J: TRBJ2-7; CDR3: SARDPRTSYIYEQY
V: TRBV6-5; J: TRBJ1-2; CDR3: ASSYSMVIRTTRDYGYT
V: TRBV19; J: TRBJ1-1; CDR3: ASTSGGAGFTEAF
V: TRBV4-1; J: TRBJ2-1; CDR3: ASSQGDTTSGRAEQF
V: TRBV29-1; J: TRBJ2-3; CDR3: SVDAGFKDTQY
V: TRBV12-3/TRBV12-4; J: TRBJ2-3; CDR3: ASSDWRGGAPRDTQY
V: TRBV6-1; J: TRBJ1-5; CDR3: ASSTGKIQPQH
V: TRBV6-6; J: TRBJ2-7; CDR3: ASRIDPYEQY
V: TRBV10-3; J: TRBJ2-7; CDR3: AISEEGQGFYEQY
V: TRBV28; J: TRBJ2-1; CDR3: ASLGDIPNNEQF
V: TRBV5-1; J: TRBJ2-1; CDR3: ASSLVRASGRGNEQF
V: TRBV12-3/TRBV12-4; J: TRBJ2-3; CDR3: ASSFMRGGRDTQY